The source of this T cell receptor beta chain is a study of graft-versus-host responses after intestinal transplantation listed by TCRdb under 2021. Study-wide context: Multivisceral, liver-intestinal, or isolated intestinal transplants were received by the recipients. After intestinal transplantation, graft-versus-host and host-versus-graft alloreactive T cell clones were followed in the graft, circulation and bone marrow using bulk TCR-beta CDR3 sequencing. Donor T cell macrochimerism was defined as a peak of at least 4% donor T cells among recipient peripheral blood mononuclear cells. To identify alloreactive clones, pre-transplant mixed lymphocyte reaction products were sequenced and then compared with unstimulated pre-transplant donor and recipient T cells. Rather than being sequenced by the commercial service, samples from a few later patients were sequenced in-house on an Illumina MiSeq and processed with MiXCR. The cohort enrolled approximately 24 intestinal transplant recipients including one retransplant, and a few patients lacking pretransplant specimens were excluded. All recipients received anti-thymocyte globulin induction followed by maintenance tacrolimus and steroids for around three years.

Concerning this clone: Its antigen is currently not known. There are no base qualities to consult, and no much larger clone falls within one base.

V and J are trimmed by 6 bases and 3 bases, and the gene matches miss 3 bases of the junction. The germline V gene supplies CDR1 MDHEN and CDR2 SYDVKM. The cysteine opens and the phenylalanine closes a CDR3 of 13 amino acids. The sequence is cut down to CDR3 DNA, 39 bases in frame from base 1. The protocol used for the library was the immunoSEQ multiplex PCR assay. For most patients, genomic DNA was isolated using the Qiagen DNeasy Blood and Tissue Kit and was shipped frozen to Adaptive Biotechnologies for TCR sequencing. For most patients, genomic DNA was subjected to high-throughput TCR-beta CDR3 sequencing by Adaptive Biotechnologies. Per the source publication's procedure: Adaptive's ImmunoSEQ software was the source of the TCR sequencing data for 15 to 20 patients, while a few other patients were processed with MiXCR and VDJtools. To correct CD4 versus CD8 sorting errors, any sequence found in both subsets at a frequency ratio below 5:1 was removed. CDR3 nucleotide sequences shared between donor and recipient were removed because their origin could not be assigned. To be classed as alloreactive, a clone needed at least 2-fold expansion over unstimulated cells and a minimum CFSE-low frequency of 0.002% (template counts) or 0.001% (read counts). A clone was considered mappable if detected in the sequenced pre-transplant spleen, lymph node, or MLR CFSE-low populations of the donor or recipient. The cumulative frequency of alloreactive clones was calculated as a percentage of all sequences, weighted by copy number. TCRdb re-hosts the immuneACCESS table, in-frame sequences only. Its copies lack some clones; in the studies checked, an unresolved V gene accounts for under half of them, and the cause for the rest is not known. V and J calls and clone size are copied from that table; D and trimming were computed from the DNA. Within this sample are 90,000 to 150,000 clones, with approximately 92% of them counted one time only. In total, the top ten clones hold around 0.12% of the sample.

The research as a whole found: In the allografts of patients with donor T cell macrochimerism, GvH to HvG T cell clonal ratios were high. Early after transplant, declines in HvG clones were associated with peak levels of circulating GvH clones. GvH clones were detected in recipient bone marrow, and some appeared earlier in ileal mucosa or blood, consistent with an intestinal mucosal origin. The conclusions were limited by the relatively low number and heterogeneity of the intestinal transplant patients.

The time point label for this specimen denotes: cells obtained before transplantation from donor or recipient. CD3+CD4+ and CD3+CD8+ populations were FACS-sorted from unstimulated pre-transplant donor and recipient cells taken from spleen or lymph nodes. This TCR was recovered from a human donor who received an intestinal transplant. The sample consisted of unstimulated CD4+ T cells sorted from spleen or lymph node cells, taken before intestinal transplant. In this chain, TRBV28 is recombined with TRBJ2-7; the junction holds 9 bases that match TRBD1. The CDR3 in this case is CASSSGQGYEQYF. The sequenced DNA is TGTGCCAGCAGCTCGGGACAGGGCTACGAGCAGTACTTC.